These T cell receptor beta chains were read from a single sample in a study of blood T cell repertoires in COVID-19. TCRdb's copy holds only in-frame clones and misses some; the assay was immunoSEQ multiplex PCR. In the table there are approximately 150,000 clones, 85% to 90% of which are singletons. Source material: peripheral blood. These receptors were taken from a man between 50 and 59 years old with active or convalescent COVID-19. Both conserved end residues are part of each CDR3. Each record gives: J gene, clone size, D gene, V gene, CDR3 DNA, CDR3 protein. D genes are given only for firm matches. Not every row has a clone size; where given, it reads once, few, many or a size class.

j_gene: TRBJ2-5; abundance: -; d_gene: TRBD2; v_gene: TRBV5-1; CDR3nt: TGCGCCAGCAGCTTGGCAAATGGGGGGGTCGGGGAGACCCAGTACTTC; CDR3aa: CASSLANGGVGETQYF
j_gene: TRBJ2-3; abundance: once; d_gene: TRBD2; v_gene: TRBV4-3; CDR3nt: TGCGCCAGCAGCCAACCCGGTAGCGGGGGGGCCGGTTGGGGCACAGATACGCAGTATTTT; CDR3aa: CASSQPGSGGAGWGTDTQYF
j_gene: TRBJ2-1; abundance: -; d_gene: TRBD2; v_gene: TRBV6-5; CDR3nt: TGTGCCACCATCCTTAGCGGGGAAGTAAGCAATGAGCAGTTCTTC; CDR3aa: CATILSGEVSNEQFF
j_gene: TRBJ1-4; abundance: -; d_gene: TRBD1; v_gene: TRBV2; CDR3nt: TGTGCCAGCAGACGGACAGGGTCTGGTGAAAAACTGTTTTTT; CDR3aa: CASRRTGSGEKLFF
j_gene: TRBJ1-4; abundance: -; d_gene: -; v_gene: TRBV10-3; CDR3nt: TGTGCCATCAGTGTAAGGGAGGCGGATGAAAAACTGTTTTTT; CDR3aa: CAISVREADEKLFF
j_gene: TRBJ2-5; abundance: -; d_gene: -; v_gene: TRBV24-1; CDR3nt: TGTGCCACCATGGGGACAACCCAAGAGACCCAGTACTTC; CDR3aa: CATMGTTQETQYF
j_gene: TRBJ2-1; abundance: -; d_gene: -; v_gene: TRBV15; CDR3nt: TGTGCCACCAGCAGAGATCTCAGGACACAGTTCTTC; CDR3aa: CATSRDLRTQFF
j_gene: TRBJ1-3; abundance: -; d_gene: TRBD1; v_gene: TRBV10-3; CDR3nt: TGTGCCATCAGTGAGCCCCGGGACAGGGGGGACTCTGGAAACACCATATATTTT; CDR3aa: CAISEPRDRGDSGNTIYF
j_gene: TRBJ1-5; abundance: -; d_gene: TRBD1; v_gene: TRBV4-1; CDR3nt: TGCGCCAGCAGCCAAGGACAGGGGGCGATTCAGCCCCAGCATTTT; CDR3aa: CASSQGQGAIQPQHF
j_gene: TRBJ2-7; abundance: -; d_gene: TRBD1; v_gene: TRBV19; CDR3nt: TGTGCCAGTAGTACGATCGCCGGGACAGGGGATTACGAGCAGTACTTC; CDR3aa: CASSTIAGTGDYEQYF
j_gene: TRBJ1-5; abundance: -; d_gene: -; v_gene: TRBV28; CDR3nt: TGTGCCAGCAGTCCCCCCGATCAGCCCCAGCATTTT; CDR3aa: CASSPPDQPQHF
j_gene: TRBJ2-1; abundance: -; d_gene: TRBD1; v_gene: TRBV6-2/TRBV6-3; CDR3nt: TGTGCCAGCAGTTATGGGACAGGGGAATACAATGAGCAGTTCTTC; CDR3aa: CASSYGTGEYNEQFF
j_gene: TRBJ1-6; abundance: -; d_gene: TRBD1; v_gene: TRBV2; CDR3nt: TGTGCCAGCAGTCCCGAGACGGGACAGGGGTCTTCACCCCTCCACTTT; CDR3aa: CASSPETGQGSSPLHF
j_gene: TRBJ2-2; abundance: -; d_gene: TRBD1; v_gene: TRBV28; CDR3nt: TGTGCCAGCAGTCCGATCGACAGGGTGAGGACCGGGGAGCTGTTTTTT; CDR3aa: CASSPIDRVRTGELFF
j_gene: TRBJ1-5; abundance: once; d_gene: -; v_gene: TRBV29-1; CDR3nt: TGCAGCGTTGTGTTGGCAGGGAATCAGCCCCAGCATTTT; CDR3aa: CSVVLAGNQPQHF
j_gene: TRBJ1-2; abundance: -; d_gene: TRBD1; v_gene: TRBV29-1; CDR3nt: TGCAGCGTTGGGGTGTTGACAGGGGCCCCGGGCGACTATGGCTACACCTTC; CDR3aa: CSVGVLTGAPGDYGYTF
j_gene: TRBJ2-7; abundance: few; d_gene: -; v_gene: TRBV19; CDR3nt: TGTGCCAGTAGTACCCCTCACGAGCAGTACTTC; CDR3aa: CASSTPHEQYF